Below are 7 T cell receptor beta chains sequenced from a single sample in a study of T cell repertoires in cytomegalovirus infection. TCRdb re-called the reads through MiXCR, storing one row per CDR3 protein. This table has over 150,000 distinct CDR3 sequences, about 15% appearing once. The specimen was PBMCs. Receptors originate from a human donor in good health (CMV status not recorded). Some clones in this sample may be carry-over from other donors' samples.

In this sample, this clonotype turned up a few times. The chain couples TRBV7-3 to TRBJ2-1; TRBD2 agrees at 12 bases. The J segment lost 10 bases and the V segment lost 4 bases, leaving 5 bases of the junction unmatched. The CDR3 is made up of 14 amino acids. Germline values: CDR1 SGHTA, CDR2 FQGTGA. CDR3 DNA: TGTGCCAGCAGCTCGGGGACTAGCGGGCAAGAGCAGTTCTTC. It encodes CASSSGTSGQEQFF.

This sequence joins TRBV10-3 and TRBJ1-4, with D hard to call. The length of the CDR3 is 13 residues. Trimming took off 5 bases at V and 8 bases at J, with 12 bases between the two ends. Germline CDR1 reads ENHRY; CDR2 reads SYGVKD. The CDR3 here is CAISRAGDEKLFF. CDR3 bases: TGTGCCATCAGTAGGGCAGGAGACGAAAAACTGTTTTTT.

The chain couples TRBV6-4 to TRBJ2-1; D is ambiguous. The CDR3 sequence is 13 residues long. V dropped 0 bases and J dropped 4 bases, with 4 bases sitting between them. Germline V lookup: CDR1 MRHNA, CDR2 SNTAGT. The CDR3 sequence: CASSDSRYNEQFF. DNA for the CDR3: TGTGCCAGCAGTGACTCTAGATACAATGAGCAGTTCTTC.

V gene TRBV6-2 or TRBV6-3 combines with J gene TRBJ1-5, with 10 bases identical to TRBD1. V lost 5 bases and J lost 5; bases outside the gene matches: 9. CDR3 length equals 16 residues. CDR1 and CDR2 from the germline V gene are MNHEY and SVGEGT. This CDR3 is CASSTRDRGYHQPQHF. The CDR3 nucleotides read TGTGCCAGCAGTACCCGGGACAGGGGTTATCATCAGCCCCAGCATTTT.

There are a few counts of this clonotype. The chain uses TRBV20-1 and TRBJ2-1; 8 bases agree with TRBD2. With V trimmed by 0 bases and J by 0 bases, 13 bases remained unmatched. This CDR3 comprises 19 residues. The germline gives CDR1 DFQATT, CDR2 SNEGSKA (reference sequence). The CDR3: CSARDWASGSPSSYNEQFF. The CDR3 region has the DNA TGCAGTGCTAGAGATTGGGCCAGCGGGAGTCCGAGCTCCTACAATGAGCAGTTCTTC.

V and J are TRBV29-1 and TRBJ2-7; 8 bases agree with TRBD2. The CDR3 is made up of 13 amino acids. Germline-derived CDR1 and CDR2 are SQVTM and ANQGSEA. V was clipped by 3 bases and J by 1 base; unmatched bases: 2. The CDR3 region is CSVDKRGSYEQYF. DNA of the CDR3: TGCAGCGTTGATAAGCGGGGGTCCTACGAGCAGTACTTC.

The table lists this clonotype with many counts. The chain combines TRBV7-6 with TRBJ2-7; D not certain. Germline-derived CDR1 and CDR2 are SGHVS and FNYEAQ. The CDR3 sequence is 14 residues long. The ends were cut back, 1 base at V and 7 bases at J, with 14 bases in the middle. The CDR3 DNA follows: TGTGCCAGCAGCTTAGGGCAGGCCCTGAGGGAGCAGTACTTC. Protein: CASSLGQALREQYF.